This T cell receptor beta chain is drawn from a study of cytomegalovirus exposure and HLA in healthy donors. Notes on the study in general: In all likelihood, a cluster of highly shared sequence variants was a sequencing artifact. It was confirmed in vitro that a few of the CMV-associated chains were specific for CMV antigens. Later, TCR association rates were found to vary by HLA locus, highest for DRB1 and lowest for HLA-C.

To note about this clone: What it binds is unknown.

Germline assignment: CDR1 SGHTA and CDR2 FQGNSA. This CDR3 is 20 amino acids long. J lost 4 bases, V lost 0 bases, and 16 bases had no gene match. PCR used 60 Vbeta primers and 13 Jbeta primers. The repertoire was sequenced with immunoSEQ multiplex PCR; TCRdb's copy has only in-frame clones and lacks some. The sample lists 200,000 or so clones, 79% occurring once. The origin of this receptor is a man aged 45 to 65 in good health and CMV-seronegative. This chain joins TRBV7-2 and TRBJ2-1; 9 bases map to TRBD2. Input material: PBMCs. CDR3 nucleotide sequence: TGTGCCAGCAGCTTAGCCCCCTTAGACCTGAGCGGGAGGTTATACAATGAGCAGTTCTTC. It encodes CASSLAPLDLSGRLYNEQFF.